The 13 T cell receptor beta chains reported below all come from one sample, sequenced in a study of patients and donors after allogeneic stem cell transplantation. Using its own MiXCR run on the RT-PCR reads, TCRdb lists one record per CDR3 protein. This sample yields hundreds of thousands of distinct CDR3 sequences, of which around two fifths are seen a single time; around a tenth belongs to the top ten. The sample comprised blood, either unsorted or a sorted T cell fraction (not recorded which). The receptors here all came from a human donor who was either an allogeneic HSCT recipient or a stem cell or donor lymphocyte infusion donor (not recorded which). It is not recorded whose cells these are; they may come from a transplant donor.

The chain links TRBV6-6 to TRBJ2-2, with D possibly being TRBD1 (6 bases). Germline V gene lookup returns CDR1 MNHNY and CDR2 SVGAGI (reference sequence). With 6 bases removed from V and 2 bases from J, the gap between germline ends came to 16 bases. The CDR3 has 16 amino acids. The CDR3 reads CASSHRDPRNTGELFF. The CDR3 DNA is TGTGCCAGCAGCCACAGGGACCCCCGCAACACCGGGGAGCTGTTTTTT.

The CDR3 nucleotides read TGTGCCATCAGTCCTACCGGGACAGCCAGCCCCTACACCTTC. Its translation: CAISPTGTASPYTF. The gene calls are TRBV10-3 and TRBJ1-2; TRBD1 agrees at 7 bases. Looked up from germline, CDR1 is ENHRY and CDR2 is SYGVKD. CDR3 length: 14 amino acids. V gave up 5 bases and J gave up 10 bases; unmatched junction bases: 13.

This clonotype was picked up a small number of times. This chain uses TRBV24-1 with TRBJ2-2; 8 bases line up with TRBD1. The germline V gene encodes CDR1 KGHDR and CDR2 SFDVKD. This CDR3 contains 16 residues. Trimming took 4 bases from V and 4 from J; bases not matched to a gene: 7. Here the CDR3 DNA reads TGTGCCACCAGTGACCAAGGGGACAGGCCCACCGGGGAGCTGTTTTTT. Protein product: CATSDQGDRPTGELFF.

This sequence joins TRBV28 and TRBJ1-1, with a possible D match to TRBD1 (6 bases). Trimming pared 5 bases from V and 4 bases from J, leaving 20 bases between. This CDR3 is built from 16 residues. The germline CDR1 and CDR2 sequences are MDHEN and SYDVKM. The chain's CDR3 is CASSPPPTGWGTEAFF. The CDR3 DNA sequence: TGTGCCAGCAGTCCCCCGCCGACAGGTTGGGGCACTGAAGCTTTCTTT.

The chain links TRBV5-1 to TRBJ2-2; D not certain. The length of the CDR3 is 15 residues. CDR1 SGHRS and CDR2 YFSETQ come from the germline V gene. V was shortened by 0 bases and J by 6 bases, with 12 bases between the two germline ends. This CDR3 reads CASSLAAGVAGELFF. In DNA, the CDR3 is TGCGCCAGCAGCTTGGCGGCAGGAGTGGCCGGGGAGCTGTTTTTT.

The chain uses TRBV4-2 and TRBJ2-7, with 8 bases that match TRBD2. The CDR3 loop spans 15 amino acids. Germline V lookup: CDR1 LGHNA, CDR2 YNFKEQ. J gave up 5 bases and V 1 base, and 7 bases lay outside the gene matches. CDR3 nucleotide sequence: TGTGCCAGCAGCCAAGGGGCGGGGGGCCATAACGAGCAGTACTTC. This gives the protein CASSQGAGGHNEQYF.

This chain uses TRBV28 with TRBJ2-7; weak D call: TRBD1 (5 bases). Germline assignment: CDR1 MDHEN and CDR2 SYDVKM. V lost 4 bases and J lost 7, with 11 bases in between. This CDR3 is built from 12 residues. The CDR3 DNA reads TGTGCCAGCAGTTCGGACACCCGAGAGCAGTACTTC. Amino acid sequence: CASSSDTREQYF. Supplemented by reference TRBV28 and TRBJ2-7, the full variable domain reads DVKVTQSSRYLVKRTGEKVFLECVQDMDHENMFWYRQDPGLGLRLIYFSYDVKMKEKGDIPEGYSVSREKKERFSLILESASTNQTSMYLCASSSDTREQYFGPGTRLTVT.

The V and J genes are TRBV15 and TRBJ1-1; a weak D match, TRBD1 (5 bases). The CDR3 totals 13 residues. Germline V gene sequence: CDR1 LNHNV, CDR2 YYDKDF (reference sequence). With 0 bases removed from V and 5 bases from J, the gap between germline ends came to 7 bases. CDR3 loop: CATSREEGTEAFF. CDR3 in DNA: TGTGCCACCAGCAGAGAAGAGGGGACTGAAGCTTTCTTT.

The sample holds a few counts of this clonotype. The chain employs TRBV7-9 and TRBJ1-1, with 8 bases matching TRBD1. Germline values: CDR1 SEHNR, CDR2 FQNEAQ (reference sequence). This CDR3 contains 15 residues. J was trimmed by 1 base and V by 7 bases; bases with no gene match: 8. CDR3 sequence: CASTLPGTGNTEAFF. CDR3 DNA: TGTGCCAGCACCCTACCTGGGACAGGGAACACTGAAGCTTTCTTT.

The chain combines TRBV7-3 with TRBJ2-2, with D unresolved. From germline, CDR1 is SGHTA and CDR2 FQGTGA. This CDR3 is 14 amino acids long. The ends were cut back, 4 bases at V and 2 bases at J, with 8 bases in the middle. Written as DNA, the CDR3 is TGTGCCAGCAGCTCGGACGGAAACACCGGGGAGCTGTTTTTT. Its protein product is CASSSDGNTGELFF.

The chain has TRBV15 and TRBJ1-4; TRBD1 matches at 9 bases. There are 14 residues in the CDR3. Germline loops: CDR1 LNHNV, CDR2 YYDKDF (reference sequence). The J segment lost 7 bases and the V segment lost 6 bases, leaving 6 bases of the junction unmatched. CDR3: CATSWGQGSEKLFF. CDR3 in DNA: TGTGCCACCAGTTGGGGACAGGGCTCTGAAAAACTGTTTTTT.

In DNA form, the CDR3 reads TGTGCCAGCAGCTTAGGTCGGACGGCGAACACTGAAGCTTTCTTT. Translating it yields CASSLGRTANTEAFF. The chain recombines TRBV7-9 with TRBJ1-1; D gene unclear. V lost 1 base, J lost 1 base, and 10 bases lay in between. Germline V gene sequence: CDR1 SEHNR, CDR2 FQNEAQ (reference sequence). This CDR3 is 15 amino acids long.

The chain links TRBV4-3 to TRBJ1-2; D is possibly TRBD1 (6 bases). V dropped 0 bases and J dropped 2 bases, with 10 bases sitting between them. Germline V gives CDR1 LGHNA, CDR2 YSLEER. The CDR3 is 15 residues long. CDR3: CASSQDGGINYGYTF. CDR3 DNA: TGCGCCAGCAGCCAAGACGGGGGCATAAACTATGGCTACACCTTC.